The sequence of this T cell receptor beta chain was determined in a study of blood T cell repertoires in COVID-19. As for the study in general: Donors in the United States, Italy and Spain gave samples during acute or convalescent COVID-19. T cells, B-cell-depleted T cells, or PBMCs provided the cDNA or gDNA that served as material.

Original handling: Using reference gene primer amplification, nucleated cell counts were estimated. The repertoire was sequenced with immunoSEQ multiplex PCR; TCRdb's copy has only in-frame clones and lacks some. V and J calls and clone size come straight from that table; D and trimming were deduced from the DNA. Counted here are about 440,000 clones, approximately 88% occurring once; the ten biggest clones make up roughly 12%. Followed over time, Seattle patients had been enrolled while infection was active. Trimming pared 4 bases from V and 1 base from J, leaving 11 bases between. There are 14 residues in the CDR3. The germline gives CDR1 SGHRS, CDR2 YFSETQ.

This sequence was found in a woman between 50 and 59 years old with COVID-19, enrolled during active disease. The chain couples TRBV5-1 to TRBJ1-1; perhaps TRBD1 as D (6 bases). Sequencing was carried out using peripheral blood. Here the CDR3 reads CASSVQGQNTEAFF. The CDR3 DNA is TGCGCCAGCAGCGTACAGGGTCAGAACACTGAAGCTTTCTTT.